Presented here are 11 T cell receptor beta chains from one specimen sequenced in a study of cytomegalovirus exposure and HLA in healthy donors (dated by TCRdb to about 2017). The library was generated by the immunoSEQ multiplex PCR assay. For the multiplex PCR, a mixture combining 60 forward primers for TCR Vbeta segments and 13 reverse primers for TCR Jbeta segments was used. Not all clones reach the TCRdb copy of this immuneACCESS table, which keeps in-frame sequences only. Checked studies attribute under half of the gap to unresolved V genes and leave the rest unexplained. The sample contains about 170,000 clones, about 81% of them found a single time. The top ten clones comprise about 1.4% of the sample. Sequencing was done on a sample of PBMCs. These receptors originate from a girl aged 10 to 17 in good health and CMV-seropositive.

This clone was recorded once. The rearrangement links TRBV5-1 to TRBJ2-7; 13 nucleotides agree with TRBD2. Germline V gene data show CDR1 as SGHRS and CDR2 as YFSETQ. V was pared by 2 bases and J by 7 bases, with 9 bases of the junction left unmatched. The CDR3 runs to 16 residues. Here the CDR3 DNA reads TGCGCCAGCAGCTTAGGACTAGCGGGAGTGTGGCATGAGCAGTACTTC. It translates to CASSLGLAGVWHEQYF.

CDR3 sequence (DNA): TGTGCCAGCAGCGTAGAGCGGGCCGGCTATGGCTACACCTTC. Its translation is CASSVERAGYGYTF. The chain combines TRBV9 with TRBJ1-2, with D unclear. CDR1 and CDR2 from the germline V gene are SGDLS and YYNGEE. This CDR3 has 14 amino acids. With 0 bases removed from V and 4 bases from J, the gap between germline ends came to 10 bases.

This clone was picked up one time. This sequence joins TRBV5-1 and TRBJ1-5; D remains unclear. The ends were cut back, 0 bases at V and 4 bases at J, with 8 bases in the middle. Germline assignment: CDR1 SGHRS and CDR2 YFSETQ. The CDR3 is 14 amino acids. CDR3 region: CASSLVRDNQPQHF. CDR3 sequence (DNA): TGCGCCAGCAGCTTGGTCCGGGATAATCAGCCCCAGCATTTT. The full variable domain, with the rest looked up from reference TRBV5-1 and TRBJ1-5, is KAGVTQTPRYLIKTRGQQVTLSCSPISGHRSVSWYQQTPGQGLQFLFEYFSETQRNKGNFPGRFSGRQFSNSRSEMNVSTLELGDSALYLCASSLVRDNQPQHFGDGTRLSIL.

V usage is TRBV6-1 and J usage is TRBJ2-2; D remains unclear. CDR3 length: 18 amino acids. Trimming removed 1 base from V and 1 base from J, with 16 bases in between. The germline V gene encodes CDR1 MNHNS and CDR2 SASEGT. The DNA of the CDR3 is TGTGCCAGCAGTGAAGGGGCCCCGCACCCTCTGAACACCGGGGAGCTGTTTTTT. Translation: CASSEGAPHPLNTGELFF.

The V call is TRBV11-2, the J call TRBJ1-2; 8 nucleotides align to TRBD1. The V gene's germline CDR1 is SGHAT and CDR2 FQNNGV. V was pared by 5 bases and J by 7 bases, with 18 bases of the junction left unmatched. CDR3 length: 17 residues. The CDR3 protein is CASSRRGGVDRDGGYTF. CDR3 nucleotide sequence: TGTGCCAGCAGCCGGAGGGGTGGAGTGGACAGGGATGGTGGCTACACCTTC.

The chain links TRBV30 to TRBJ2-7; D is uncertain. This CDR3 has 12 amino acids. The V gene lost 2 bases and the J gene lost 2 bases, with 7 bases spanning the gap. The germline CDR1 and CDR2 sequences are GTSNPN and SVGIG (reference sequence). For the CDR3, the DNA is TGTGCCTGGAGTCCCAGAACCTACGAGCAGTACTTC. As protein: CAWSPRTYEQYF.

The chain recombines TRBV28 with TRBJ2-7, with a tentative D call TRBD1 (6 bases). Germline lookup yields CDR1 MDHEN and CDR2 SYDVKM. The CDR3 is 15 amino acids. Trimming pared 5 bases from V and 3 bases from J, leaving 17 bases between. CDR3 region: CASSRSYTGIYEQYF. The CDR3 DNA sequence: TGTGCCAGCAGTAGATCGTATACAGGGATCTACGAGCAGTACTTC.

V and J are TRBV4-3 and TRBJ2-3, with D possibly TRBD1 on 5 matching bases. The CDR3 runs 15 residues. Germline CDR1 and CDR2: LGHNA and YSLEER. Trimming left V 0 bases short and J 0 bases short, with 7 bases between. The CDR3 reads CASSQDSGSTDTQYF. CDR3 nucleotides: TGCGCCAGCAGCCAAGACTCAGGGAGCACAGATACGCAGTATTTT.

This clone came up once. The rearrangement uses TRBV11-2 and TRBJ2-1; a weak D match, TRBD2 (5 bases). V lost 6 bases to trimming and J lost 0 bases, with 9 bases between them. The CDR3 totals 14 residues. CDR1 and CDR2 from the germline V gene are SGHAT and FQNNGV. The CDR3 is CASSVGSSYNEQFF. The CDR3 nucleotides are TGTGCCAGCAGTGTTGGGAGCTCCTACAATGAGCAGTTCTTC.

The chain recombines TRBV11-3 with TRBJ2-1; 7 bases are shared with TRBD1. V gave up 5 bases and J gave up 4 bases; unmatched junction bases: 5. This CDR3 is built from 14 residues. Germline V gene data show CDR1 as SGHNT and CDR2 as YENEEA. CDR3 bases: TGTGCCAGCAGCCCGACAGGGCAGTACAATGAGCAGTTCTTC. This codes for CASSPTGQYNEQFF.

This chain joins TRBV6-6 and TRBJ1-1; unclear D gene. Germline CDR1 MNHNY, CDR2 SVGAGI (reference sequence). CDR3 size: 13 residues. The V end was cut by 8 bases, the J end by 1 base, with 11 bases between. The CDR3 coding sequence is TGTGCCAGCGCCGCAAAGCCGAACACTGAAGCTTTCTTT. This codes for CASAAKPNTEAFF.